Listed here are 20 T cell receptor beta chains from one sample, sequenced in a study of radiotherapy plus CTLA-4 blockade in lung cancer. Here immunoSEQ multiplex PCR was the method, and the copy in TCRdb shows in-frame clones only, minus some. The sample lists 35,000 to 55,000 clones; approximately 67% were seen once. The specimen was peripheral blood, collected from a patient treated with radiotherapy plus ipilimumab. The origin of the receptors is a human donor with non-small cell lung cancer who had a partial response to radiotherapy plus ipilimumab.

The chain carries TRBV29-1 and TRBJ1-1, with D unresolved. Germline CDR1 and CDR2: SQVTM and ANQGSEA. The CDR3 has 14 residues. Trimming cost V 4 bases and J 5 bases, with 17 bases left between them. The CDR3 here is CSVGEGGEGTEAFF. CDR3 bases: TGCAGCGTTGGAGAAGGAGGAGAGGGTACTGAAGCTTTCTTT.

The chain uses TRBV19 and TRBJ1-6; 8 positions agree with TRBD1. V shed 5 bases and J 7 bases; nucleotides not matched to a gene: 13. The germline V gene encodes CDR1 LNHDA and CDR2 SQIVND (reference sequence). The CDR3 consists of 17 residues. The DNA for the CDR3 is TGTGCCAGTAGTGGGGGTGGAAGGACAGGGACGAATTCACCCCTCCACTTT. It codes for CASSGGGRTGTNSPLHF.

A few counts support this clone. The rearrangement links TRBV7-8 to TRBJ2-1, with TRBD2 identical over 8 bases. The CDR3 length is 16 residues. Germline lookup yields CDR1 SGHVS and CDR2 FQNEAQ. The V gene end was trimmed by 7 bases and the J gene end by 7 bases; junction bases not matched to a gene: 15. The CDR3 reads CASTGRGGQIKNEQFF. Written as DNA, the CDR3 is TGTGCCAGCACCGGACGGGGGGGCCAGATCAAAAATGAGCAGTTCTTC.

The chain recombines TRBV5-5 with TRBJ1-2, with 9 bases lining up with TRBD1. The CDR3 loop spans 17 amino acids. Germline lookup yields CDR1 SGHKS and CDR2 YYEKEE (reference sequence). Trimming took 4 bases from V and 2 from J; bases not matched to a gene: 12. As DNA, the CDR3 is TGTGCCAGCAGCCCCGTAACCAAGACAGGGGGAAACTATGGCTACACCTTC. Protein: CASSPVTKTGGNYGYTF.

V gene TRBV18 combines with J gene TRBJ1-1; D is possibly TRBD1 (6 bases). Germline V CDR1 and CDR2: KGHSH, LQKENI. With 2 bases removed from V and 1 base from J, the gap between germline ends came to 8 bases. This CDR3 region has 14 residues. CDR3 in amino acids: CASSPGQPNTEAFF. DNA for the CDR3: TGTGCCAGCTCACCAGGACAGCCGAACACTGAAGCTTTCTTT.

The V call is TRBV4-3, the J call TRBJ1-6, with TRBD1 as a possible D gene (6 bases). CDR1 LGHNA and CDR2 YSLEER come from the germline V gene. The V and J ends lost 0 bases and 8 bases respectively, with 11 bases between them. This CDR3 region has 15 residues. CDR3 protein: CASSQDLRGYSPLHF. The CDR3 bases are TGCGCCAGCAGCCAAGATCTCAGGGGATATTCACCCCTCCACTTT.

This clone was observed a handful of times. With a much larger clone just one base away, this may be a read error. The chain couples TRBV6-5 to TRBJ1-1; D gene uncertain. V was shortened by 6 bases and J by 1 base, with 9 bases between the two germline ends. This CDR3 is built from 13 residues. CDR1 is MNHEY and CDR2 is SVGAGI in the germline V gene. CDR3 bases: TGTGCCAGCAGGGATCAGGCGAACACTGAAGCTTTCTTT. Residues: CASRDQANTEAFF.

This clone came up once. V and J are TRBV19 and TRBJ1-1; no definite D call. The germline V gene encodes CDR1 LNHDA and CDR2 SQIVND (reference sequence). Trimming pared 7 bases from V and 6 bases from J, leaving 18 bases between. This CDR3 contains 14 residues. Here the CDR3 reads CASMGQAIQSEAFF. CDR3 in DNA: TGTGCCAGTATGGGTCAGGCTATACAATCTGAAGCTTTCTTT. The variable domain in full, with the rest retrieved from reference TRBV19 and TRBJ1-1, is DGGITQSPKYLFRKEGQNVTLSCEQNLNHDAMYWYRQDPGQGLRLIYYSQIVNDFQKGDIAEGYSVSREKKESFPLTVTSAQKNPTAFYLCASMGQAIQSEAFFGQGTRLTVV.

This chain links TRBV9 with TRBJ2-1; no firm D call. The CDR3 runs to 12 residues. V was clipped by 4 bases and J by 9 bases, with 11 bases between them. Per germline, CDR1 SGDLS and CDR2 YYNGEE. The CDR3 sequence: CASSSQASEQFF. The CDR3 nucleotides are TGTGCCAGCAGCTCCCAAGCATCTGAGCAGTTCTTC.

This clone was observed a few times. This rearrangement joins TRBV18 to TRBJ1-1; D not certain. CDR1 KGHSH and CDR2 LQKENI come from the germline V gene. There are 13 residues in the CDR3. Trimming left V 3 bases short and J 2 bases short, with 7 bases between. The CDR3 region is CASSPQSNTEAFF. For the CDR3, the DNA is TGTGCCAGCTCACCTCAGTCAAACACTGAAGCTTTCTTT.

By proportion, this clone is medium-sized. V usage is TRBV30 and J usage is TRBJ1-3; TRBD1 might be the D (6 bases). Trimming took off 3 bases at V and 5 bases at J, with 11 bases between the two ends. The CDR3 sequence is 13 residues long. In germline, CDR1 is GTSNPN, CDR2 SVGIG (reference sequence). Here the CDR3 reads CAWRGDRRNTIYF. The CDR3 nucleotides are TGTGCCTGGAGGGGAGACAGGCGAAACACCATATATTTT.

This clone was observed a few times. This rearrangement joins TRBV18 to TRBJ1-4; D uncertain. Germline V gene data show CDR1 as KGHSH and CDR2 as LQKENI. The V and J ends lost 4 bases and 6 bases respectively, with 15 bases between them. This CDR3 is built from 15 residues. In nucleotides, the CDR3 is TGTGCCAGCTCACGGAACCCCCCAGGCGATGAAAAACTGTTTTTT. The encoded protein is CASSRNPPGDEKLFF.

The chain combines TRBV4-2 with TRBJ2-7; D unresolved. CDR1 and CDR2 (germline): LGHNA, YNFKEQ. The CDR3 loop spans 12 amino acids. Between the trimmed V and J ends, which lost 2 bases and 6 bases, there was a span of 8 bases. CDR3 region: CASSQLSGEQYF. The CDR3 nucleotides read TGTGCCAGCAGCCAATTATCGGGCGAGCAGTACTTC.

The chain carries TRBV7-6 and TRBJ2-5; no reliable D call. The V gene's germline CDR1 is SGHVS and CDR2 FNYEAQ. The length of the CDR3 is 12 residues. Trimming took off 1 base at V and 4 bases at J, with 4 bases between the two ends. The CDR3 loop is CASSLGAETQYF. Here the CDR3 DNA reads TGTGCCAGCAGCTTAGGGGCAGAGACCCAGTACTTC. The full variable domain, in which reference TRBV7-6 and TRBJ2-5 provide the parts outside the CDR3, is GAGVSQSPRYKVTKRGQDVALRCDPISGHVSLYWYRQALGQGPEFLTYFNYEAQQDKSGLPNDRFSAERPEGSISTLTIQRTEQRDSAMYRCASSLGAETQYFGPGTRLLVL.

This clone was observed a handful of times. J is TRBJ2-1 and V is TRBV7-9; D is perhaps TRBD2 (5 bases). This CDR3 is 17 amino acids long. Germline lookup yields CDR1 SEHNR and CDR2 FQNEAQ (reference sequence). The V end lost 5 bases, the J end lost 0 bases, and 17 bases lay between the germline ends. The CDR3 region has the DNA TGTGCCAGCAGCCCAGGTGAGGGCTACAGCTCCTACAATGAGCAGTTCTTC. As protein: CASSPGEGYSSYNEQFF.

This clone occurred a few times. The chain uses TRBV7-2 and TRBJ1-5; D uncertain. Germline CDR1 SGHTA, CDR2 FQGNSA. Trimming removed 1 base at V and 2 bases at J, with 6 bases between. The CDR3 runs 14 residues. The DNA of the CDR3 is TGTGCCAGCAGCTTAGTCGGAGGCAATCAGCCCCAGCATTTT. This encodes CASSLVGGNQPQHF.

The J gene is TRBJ2-7, the V gene TRBV2; 7 nucleotides match TRBD1. Trimming cost V 11 bases and J 0 bases; bases outside gene matches: 10. Germline CDR1 reads SNHLY; CDR2 reads FYNNEI. There are 14 residues in the CDR3. DNA of the CDR3: TGTGCCTGCCACTTGGCAGGGGGCTCCTACGAGCAGTACTTC. It is translated as CACHLAGGSYEQYF. Complete variable domain (other parts from reference TRBV2 and TRBJ2-7): EPEVTQTPSHQVTQMGQEVILRCVPISNHLYFYWYRQILGQKVEFLVSFYNNEISEKSEIFDDQFSVERPDGSNFTLKIRSTKLEDSAMYFCACHLAGGSYEQYFGPGTRLTVT.

This chain links TRBV30 with TRBJ1-5, with D perhaps matching TRBD1 (5 bases). This CDR3 is 15 amino acids long. Germline CDR1 is GTSNPN and CDR2 is SVGIG (reference sequence). The V end was cut by 0 bases, the J end by 3 bases, with 12 bases between. CDR3 loop: CAWSVGQGSNQPQHF. CDR3 nucleotide sequence: TGTGCCTGGAGTGTAGGGCAGGGTTCCAATCAGCCCCAGCATTTT.

This chain connects TRBV5-1 to TRBJ2-7; the D gene is possibly TRBD2 (6 bases). Trimming took 0 bases from V and 4 from J, leaving 17 bases between them. The CDR3 totals 16 residues. Per germline, CDR1 SGHRS and CDR2 YFSETQ. Here the CDR3 reads CASSLANGRLAYEQYF. Here the CDR3 DNA reads TGCGCCAGCAGCTTGGCCAACGGGAGACTCGCGTACGAGCAGTACTTC. Full variable domain (remainder filled in from reference TRBV5-1 and TRBJ2-7): KAGVTQTPRYLIKTRGQQVTLSCSPISGHRSVSWYQQTPGQGLQFLFEYFSETQRNKGNFPGRFSGRQFSNSRSEMNVSTLELGDSALYLCASSLANGRLAYEQYFGPGTRLTVT.

V is TRBV5-4 and J is TRBJ1-1; 8 bases agree with TRBD1. The CDR3 totals 14 residues. V lost 4 bases to trimming and J lost 3 bases; unmatched junction nucleotides: 5. The germline V gene has CDR1 SGHNT and CDR2 YYREEE (reference sequence). CDR3 DNA: TGTGCCAGCAGCCTTCCGGGACAGGACACTGAAGCTTTCTTT. Residues: CASSLPGQDTEAFF.